The next 16 T cell receptor beta chains were all read from a single sample in a study of blood T cell repertoires in COVID-19. Data came from immunoSEQ multiplex PCR; TCRdb stores just in-frame clones and leaves some out. The top ten hold 0.8% to 0.9% of the sample, which has 350,000 to 400,000 clones, roughly 90% seen once. The sequenced material came from PBMCs or T cells enriched from blood (not recorded which). The receptor source for this set is a woman aged 40 to 50 who had been exposed to COVID-19.

This rearrangement joins TRBV30 to TRBJ1-1; D is possibly TRBD1 (6 bases). Germline values: CDR1 GTSNPN, CDR2 SVGIG (reference sequence). The CDR3 loop spans 13 amino acids. V was shortened by 8 bases and J by 4 bases, with 17 bases between the two germline ends. The CDR3 sequence: CARAGAVSTEAFF. The CDR3 coding sequence is TGTGCCCGAGCAGGGGCCGTTAGCACTGAAGCTTTCTTT.

This rearrangement joins TRBV19 to TRBJ1-1, with D perhaps TRBD1 (6 bases). V lost 5 bases to trimming and J lost 8 bases, with 18 bases between them. The CDR3 length is 14 residues. Per the germline V gene, CDR1 is LNHDA and CDR2 is SQIVND (reference sequence). The CDR3 DNA follows: TGTGCCAGTAGTTACCGGGACACCCGAGGGGAAGCTTTCTTT. Residues: CASSYRDTRGEAFF. The variable domain in full, completed from reference TRBV19 and TRBJ1-1, reads DGGITQSPKYLFRKEGQNVTLSCEQNLNHDAMYWYRQDPGQGLRLIYYSQIVNDFQKGDIAEGYSVSREKKESFPLTVTSAQKNPTAFYLCASSYRDTRGEAFFGQGTRLTVV.

The chain uses TRBV19 and TRBJ1-4; 12 nucleotides align to TRBD1. There are 17 residues in the CDR3. The V gene end was trimmed by 7 bases and the J gene end by 8 bases; junction bases not matched to a gene: 14. Germline V gene sequence: CDR1 LNHDA, CDR2 SQIVND (reference sequence). This CDR3 is CASKARGGQGAKEKLFF. The DNA for the CDR3 is TGTGCCAGTAAAGCCCGGGGGGGACAGGGGGCGAAAGAAAAACTGTTTTTT.

V is TRBV5-4 and J is TRBJ1-3, with 7 bases identical to TRBD1. V lost 5 bases, J lost 4 bases, and 6 bases stayed unmatched. From germline, CDR1 is SGHNT and CDR2 YYREEE (reference sequence). The length of the CDR3 is 14 residues. The CDR3 sequence: CASSGQAAGNTIYF. CDR3 DNA sequence: TGTGCCAGCAGTGGACAGGCAGCAGGAAACACCATATATTTT.

The chain uses TRBV5-4 and TRBJ1-2, with D perhaps TRBD1 (5 bases). CDR1 and CDR2 (germline): SGHNT, YYREEE (reference sequence). The ends were cut back, 6 bases at V and 3 bases at J, with 12 bases in the middle. The CDR3 runs 13 residues. This CDR3 reads CASTRWGDYGYTF. The CDR3, as DNA: TGTGCCAGCACCCGGTGGGGGGACTATGGCTACACCTTC.

This rearrangement joins TRBV20-1 to TRBJ2-1; a possible D gene is TRBD2 (6 bases). From germline, CDR1 is DFQATT and CDR2 SNEGSKA (reference sequence). Between the trimmed V and J ends, which lost 3 bases and 6 bases, there was a span of 15 bases. The CDR3 has 14 amino acids. In DNA form, the CDR3 reads TGCAGTGCTAGTCTGTGGGAGGCGGCCAATGAGCAGTTCTTC. Translation: CSASLWEAANEQFF.

The chain couples TRBV9 to TRBJ2-1, with 9 bases aligning to TRBD1. There are 15 residues in the CDR3. Germline assignment: CDR1 SGDLS and CDR2 YYNGEE. Unmatched junction bases numbered 9, after V lost 0 bases and J lost 11 bases. In DNA, the CDR3 is TGTGCCAGCAGCGTAGATGTGGGACAGGGTATAAAGCAGTTCTTC. It specifies CASSVDVGQGIKQFF.

The V and J genes are TRBV9 and TRBJ2-1; 7 bases line up with TRBD1. Trimming cost V 4 bases and J 5 bases; bases outside gene matches: 12. Germline values: CDR1 SGDLS, CDR2 YYNGEE. The CDR3 covers 16 residues. CDR3 loop: CASSPDRVFGHNEQFF. CDR3 sequence (DNA): TGTGCCAGCAGCCCAGACAGGGTCTTTGGCCACAATGAGCAGTTCTTC.

A word on this clone: At one end the junction does not follow the germline gene, possibly because of a read error. V and J are TRBV3-1 (or the pseudogene TRBV3-2) and TRBJ1-2; D gene ambiguous. CDR1 LGHDT and CDR2 YNNKEL come from the germline V gene (reference sequence). There are 12 residues in the CDR3. DNA of the CDR3: TGTGCCAGCAGCCGCGCAGCGGGAGGAAAAAGCTTC. This encodes CASSRAAGGKSF.

The V and J genes are TRBV12-3 or TRBV12-4 and TRBJ1-1; weak D call: TRBD1 (6 bases). CDR3 length equals 12 residues. The V end was cut by 5 bases, the J end by 11 bases, with 15 bases between. The CDR3 is CASSPTGQGAFF. CDR3 DNA sequence: TGTGCCAGCAGTCCCACGGGCCAGGGGGCTTTCTTT.

The chain has TRBV19 and TRBJ1-6; 9 bases agree with TRBD1. This CDR3 has 15 amino acids. Trimming at V came to 5 bases and at J to 7 bases, leaving 6 bases not matched to a gene. Germline CDR1 LNHDA, CDR2 SQIVND (reference sequence). The CDR3 DNA sequence: TGTGCCAGTAGTGCCGGACAGGGGATAAATTCACCCCTCCACTTT. Translating gives CASSAGQGINSPLHF.

This clone has just a few counts. This chain uses TRBV5-4 with TRBJ2-7; 7 bases map to TRBD2. Trimming took 7 bases from V and 5 from J; bases not matched to a gene: 9. Per the germline V gene, CDR1 is SGHNT and CDR2 is YYREEE (reference sequence). The CDR3 is 13 residues long. Here the CDR3 reads CASRGRGTDEQYF. In DNA, the CDR3 is TGTGCCAGCCGCGGGCGGGGGACCGACGAGCAGTACTTC.

The rearrangement joins TRBV18 to TRBJ2-2, with unresolved D. The CDR3 is made up of 15 amino acids. Germline V CDR1 and CDR2: KGHSH, LQKENI. Trimming left V 3 bases short and J 0 bases short, with 8 bases between. The CDR3 region is CASSPQTSNTGELFF. CDR3 coding DNA: TGTGCCAGCTCACCCCAGACATCGAACACCGGGGAGCTGTTTTTT. The whole variable domain, filled in from reference TRBV18 and TRBJ2-2, reads NAGVMQNPRHLVRRRGQEARLRCSPMKGHSHVYWYRQLPEEGLKFMVYLQKENIIDESGMPKERFSAEFPKEGPSILRIQQVVRGDSAAYFCASSPQTSNTGELFFGEGSRLTVL.

The chain carries TRBV7-2 and TRBJ2-7; 9 positions match TRBD2. V shed 3 bases and J 2 bases; nucleotides not matched to a gene: 11. Looked up from germline, CDR1 is SGHTA and CDR2 is FQGNSA. The CDR3 spans 17 residues. Written as DNA, the CDR3 is TGTGCCAGCAGCTTTAGGATAGCGGGAGTGGTGCCCTACGAGCAGTACTTC. Amino acid sequence: CASSFRIAGVVPYEQYF.

The chain links TRBV6-4 to TRBJ2-2, with 7 bases identical to TRBD2. V dropped 6 bases and J dropped 5; count of bases not matched to a gene: 6. This CDR3 region has 14 residues. Per the germline V gene, CDR1 is MRHNA and CDR2 is SNTAGT. In DNA, the CDR3 is TGTGCCAGCAGACACGTCGGGGGGACCGGGGAGCTGTTTTTT. It encodes CASRHVGGTGELFF.

Concerning this clone: The same CDR3 is also encoded by other DNA sequences in this sample. This chain connects TRBV18 to TRBJ1-6, with 9 bases lining up with TRBD1. This CDR3 is built from 14 residues. Looked up from germline, CDR1 is KGHSH and CDR2 is LQKENI. Unmatched junction bases numbered 3, after V lost 5 bases and J lost 7 bases. This CDR3 reads CASSRDRANSPLHF. DNA of the CDR3: TGTGCCAGCTCAAGGGACAGGGCAAATTCACCCCTCCACTTT.